The source of this T cell receptor (beta chain) is a study of control samples from healthy donors and cancer patients. TCRdb's copy holds only in-frame clones and misses some; the assay was immunoSEQ multiplex PCR. The data contain some 140,000 clones, less than 90% of them seen just once; the ten biggest clones take up approximately 9%. V dropped 5 bases and J dropped 2 bases, with 18 bases sitting between them. CDR1 and CDR2 (germline): SGHTA, FQGTGA. This CDR3 region has 16 residues. The clonotype was recovered from a woman in her twenties or thirties in good health. The sample comprised blood. The chain combines TRBV7-3 with TRBJ2-5; weak D call: TRBD1 (6 bases). The CDR3 region is CASSPGHPTRQETQYF. The CDR3 DNA reads TGTGCCAGCAGCCCGGGACACCCAACTCGGCAAGAGACCCAGTACTTC.